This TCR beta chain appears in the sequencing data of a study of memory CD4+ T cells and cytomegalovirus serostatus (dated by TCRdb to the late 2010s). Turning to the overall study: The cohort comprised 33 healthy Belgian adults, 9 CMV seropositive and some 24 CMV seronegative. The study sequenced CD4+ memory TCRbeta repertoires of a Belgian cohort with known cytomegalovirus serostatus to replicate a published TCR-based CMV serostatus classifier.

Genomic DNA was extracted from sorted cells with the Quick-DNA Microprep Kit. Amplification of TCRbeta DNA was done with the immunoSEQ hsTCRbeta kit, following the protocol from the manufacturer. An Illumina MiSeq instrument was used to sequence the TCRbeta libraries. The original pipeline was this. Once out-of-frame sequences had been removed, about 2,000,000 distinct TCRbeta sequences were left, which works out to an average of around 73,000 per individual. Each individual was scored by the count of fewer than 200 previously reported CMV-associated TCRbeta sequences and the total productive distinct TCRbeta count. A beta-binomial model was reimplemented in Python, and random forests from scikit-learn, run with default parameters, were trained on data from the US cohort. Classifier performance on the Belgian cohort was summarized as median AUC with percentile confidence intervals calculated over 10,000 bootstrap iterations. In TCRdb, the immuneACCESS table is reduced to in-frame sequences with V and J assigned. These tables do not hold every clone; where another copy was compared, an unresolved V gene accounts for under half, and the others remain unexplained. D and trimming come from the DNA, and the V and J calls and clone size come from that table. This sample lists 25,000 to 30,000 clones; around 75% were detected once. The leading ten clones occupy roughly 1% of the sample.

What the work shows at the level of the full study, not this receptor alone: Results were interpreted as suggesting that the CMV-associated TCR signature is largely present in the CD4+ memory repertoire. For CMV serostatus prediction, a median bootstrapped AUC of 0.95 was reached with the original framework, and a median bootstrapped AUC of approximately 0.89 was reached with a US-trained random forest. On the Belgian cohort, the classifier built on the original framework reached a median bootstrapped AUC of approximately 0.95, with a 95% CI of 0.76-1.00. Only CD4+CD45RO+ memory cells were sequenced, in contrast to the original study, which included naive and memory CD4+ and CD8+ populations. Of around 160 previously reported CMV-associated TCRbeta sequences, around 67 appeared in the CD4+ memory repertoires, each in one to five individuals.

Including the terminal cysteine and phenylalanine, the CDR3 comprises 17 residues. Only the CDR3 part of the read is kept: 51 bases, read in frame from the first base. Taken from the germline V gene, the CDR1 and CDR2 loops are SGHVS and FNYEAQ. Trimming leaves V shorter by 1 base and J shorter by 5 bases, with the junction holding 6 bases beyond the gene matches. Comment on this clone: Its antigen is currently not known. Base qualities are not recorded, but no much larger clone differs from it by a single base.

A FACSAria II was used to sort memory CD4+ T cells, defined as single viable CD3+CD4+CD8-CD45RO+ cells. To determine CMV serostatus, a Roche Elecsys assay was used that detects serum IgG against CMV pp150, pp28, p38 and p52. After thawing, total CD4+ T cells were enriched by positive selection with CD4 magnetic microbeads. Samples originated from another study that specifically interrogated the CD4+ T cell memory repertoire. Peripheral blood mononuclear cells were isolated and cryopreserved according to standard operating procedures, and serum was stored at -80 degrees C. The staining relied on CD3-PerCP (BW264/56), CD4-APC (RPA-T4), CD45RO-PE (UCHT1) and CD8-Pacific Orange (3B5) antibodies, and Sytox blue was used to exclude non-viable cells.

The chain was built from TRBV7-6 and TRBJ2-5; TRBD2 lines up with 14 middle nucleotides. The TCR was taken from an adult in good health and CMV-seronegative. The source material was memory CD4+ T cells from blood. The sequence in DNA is TGTGCCAGCAGCTTAGGTGGGACTAGCGGGAGTGGCGAGACCCAGTACTTC. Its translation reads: CASSLGGTSGSGETQYF.